These 28 T cell receptor beta chains share one sample of origin, sequenced in a study of T cell responses to AZD1222 COVID-19 vaccine. Sequencing used immunoSEQ multiplex PCR; TCRdb keeps in-frame clones, though not all of them. This table has about 120,000 clones, around 91% appearing once. This sample comprised peripheral blood, obtained on day 0 of AZD1222 vaccination. The receptors were gathered from an adult in good health.

This sequence joins TRBV19 and TRBJ2-3; perhaps TRBD2 as D (5 bases). Per germline, CDR1 LNHDA and CDR2 SQIVND (reference sequence). V lost 3 bases to trimming and J lost 4 bases, with 11 bases between them. This CDR3 spans 14 amino acids. Here the CDR3 reads CASSIHPGSDTQYF. The CDR3 DNA reads TGTGCCAGTAGTATCCACCCGGGGTCAGATACGCAGTATTTT.

This clone has a single count. The J gene is TRBJ2-7, the V gene TRBV7-9; 7 nucleotides align to TRBD2. J gave up 5 bases and V 0 bases, and 4 bases lay outside the gene matches. The CDR3 contains 14 residues. Germline V gene data show CDR1 as SEHNR and CDR2 as FQNEAQ (reference sequence). The DNA for the CDR3 is TGTGCCAGCAGCTTAGCCCGGGGGAGGGACGAGCAGTACTTC. It encodes CASSLARGRDEQYF.

This rearrangement joins TRBV18 to TRBJ2-7; D is uncertain. V shed 3 bases and J shed 1 base, with 16 bases lying between them. Germline V gene sequence: CDR1 KGHSH, CDR2 LQKENI. CDR3 length equals 16 residues. The CDR3 coding sequence is TGTGCCAGCTCACCGTCTAATTTGCTCCTTTCCTACGAGCAGTACTTC. This translates into CASSPSNLLLSYEQYF.

J is TRBJ2-5 and V is TRBV24-1; tentative D call: TRBD2 (5 bases). Trimming left V 4 bases short and J 2 bases short, with 13 bases between. Germline loops: CDR1 KGHDR, CDR2 SFDVKD. This CDR3 is 15 amino acids long. CDR3 sequence (DNA): TGTGCCACCAGTGACCCCAACAGCGGTCAAGAGACCCAGTACTTC. This sequence encodes CATSDPNSGQETQYF.

This chain uses TRBV28 with TRBJ2-7; D is undetermined. Germline values: CDR1 MDHEN, CDR2 SYDVKM. The germline V and J ends were trimmed by 7 bases and 4 bases, with 11 bases remaining between them. The length of the CDR3 is 12 residues. CDR3 sequence reads: CASTQAEYEQYF. The CDR3 DNA is TGTGCCAGCACTCAGGCGGAATACGAGCAGTACTTC.

The V call is TRBV3-1 (or the pseudogene TRBV3-2), the J call TRBJ2-3; 9 bases agree with TRBD1. The CDR3 has 13 residues. The germline gives CDR1 LGHDT, CDR2 YNNKEL (reference sequence). The J segment lost 11 bases and the V segment lost 4 bases, leaving 7 bases of the junction unmatched. CDR3 nucleotide sequence: TGTGCCAGCAGCCCCCGGGACAGGGAGGTGCAGTATTTT. Encoded protein: CASSPRDREVQYF.

The rearrangement links TRBV6-2 or TRBV6-3 to TRBJ1-3, with D unresolved. Germline-derived CDR1 and CDR2 are MNHEY and SVGEGT. The CDR3 has 15 residues. V dropped 5 bases and J dropped 1 base, with 12 bases sitting between them. This CDR3 reads CASSNGFASGNTIYF. CDR3 in DNA: TGTGCCAGCAGTAATGGATTCGCGTCTGGAAACACCATATATTTT.

The chain has TRBV28 and TRBJ2-3; 13 nucleotides line up with TRBD2. The CDR3 contains 21 residues. V lost 0 bases and J lost 2; bases outside the gene matches: 14. The V gene's germline CDR1 is MDHEN and CDR2 SYDVKM. CDR3 in amino acids: CASSLWDHGLAGVGSTDTQYF. The CDR3 coding sequence is TGTGCCAGCAGTTTATGGGATCACGGACTAGCGGGAGTTGGGTCCACAGATACGCAGTATTTT.

This chain joins TRBV27 and TRBJ2-3; TRBD1 or TRBD2 may be the D gene (5 bases each). Germline V lookup: CDR1 MNHEY, CDR2 SMNVEV (reference sequence). The CDR3 totals 12 residues. Trimming removed 6 bases at V and 5 bases at J, with 9 bases between. Written as DNA, the CDR3 is TGTGCCAGCAGCCCGAGGGGAGATACGCAGTATTTT. Encoded protein: CASSPRGDTQYF.

This sequence joins TRBV7-2 and TRBJ2-7; D is uncertain. The CDR3 extends over 12 amino acids. Germline CDR1 reads SGHTA; CDR2 reads FQGNSA. V was shortened by 3 bases and J by 6 bases, with 9 bases between the two germline ends. CDR3 region: CASSFGTLEQYF. CDR3 DNA: TGTGCCAGCAGCTTCGGAACCCTCGAGCAGTACTTC.

The J gene is TRBJ1-5, the V gene TRBV19; TRBD1 matches at 8 bases. V was clipped by 3 bases and J by 4 bases; unmatched bases: 5. Germline CDR1 is LNHDA and CDR2 is SQIVND (reference sequence). The CDR3 runs to 15 residues. CDR3 sequence: CASSMVDRGNQPQHF. In DNA form, the CDR3 reads TGTGCCAGTAGTATGGTCGACAGGGGAAATCAGCCCCAGCATTTT.

This rearrangement joins TRBV19 to TRBJ1-6; 7 bases are a match to TRBD1. The CDR3 totals 17 residues. The germline V gene has CDR1 LNHDA and CDR2 SQIVND (reference sequence). The V and J ends lost 2 bases and 5 bases, in that order; junction bases with no gene match: 9. The CDR3 bases are TGTGCCAGTAGTATAAGACAGGGTCCGAAGAATAATTCACCCCTCCACTTT. It specifies CASSIRQGPKNNSPLHF.

This clone came up a few times. The rearrangement uses TRBV6-5 and TRBJ1-3; D gene unclear. Germline CDR1 is MNHEY and CDR2 is SVGAGI. With 4 bases removed from V and 0 bases from J, the gap between germline ends came to 10 bases. The CDR3 consists of 15 residues. The CDR3 reads CASSSSVFSGNTIYF. DNA for the CDR3: TGTGCCAGCAGTTCCTCGGTCTTCTCTGGAAACACCATATATTTT.

The chain has TRBV11-2 and TRBJ1-2; 8 bases are shared with TRBD1. The CDR3 is made up of 13 amino acids. From germline, CDR1 is SGHAT and CDR2 FQNNGV. Losses at the gene ends were 4 bases for V and 6 bases for J; bases not matched to a gene: 4. CDR3 DNA: TGTGCCAGCAGCTCGGGACAGGCAAATGGCTACACCTTC. It yields the protein CASSSGQANGYTF.

This chain uses TRBV3-1 (or the pseudogene TRBV3-2) with TRBJ2-1; D possibly corresponds to TRBD2 (6 bases). This CDR3 is 12 amino acids long. The V gene's germline CDR1 is LGHDT and CDR2 YNNKEL (reference sequence). The V end lost 3 bases, the J end lost 10 bases, and 10 bases lay between the germline ends. The chain's CDR3 is CASSHPLAEQFF. The CDR3 bases are TGTGCCAGCAGCCACCCCCTAGCGGAGCAGTTCTTC.

The rearrangement joins TRBV13 to TRBJ1-2, with D perhaps TRBD1 (6 bases). Germline V lookup: CDR1 PRHDT, CDR2 FYEKMQ (reference sequence). V lost 5 bases, J lost 7 bases, and 17 bases lay in between. The length of the CDR3 is 14 residues. CDR3 residues: CASSRNSGASGYTF. As DNA, the CDR3 is TGTGCCAGCAGCAGAAACTCGGGGGCGAGTGGCTACACCTTC.

The chain links TRBV2 to TRBJ2-7; D is unresolved. Trimming took off 0 bases at V and 4 bases at J, with 7 bases between the two ends. The CDR3 is made up of 13 amino acids. Germline values: CDR1 SNHLY, CDR2 FYNNEI. The CDR3 sequence: CASSEAFVYEQYF. Written as DNA, the CDR3 is TGTGCCAGCAGTGAAGCTTTTGTATACGAGCAGTACTTC.

The CDR3 region has the DNA TGTGCCAGCAGCCAAGTTCTTGGTTCCACTGAAGCTTTCTTT. Translation gives CASSQVLGSTEAFF. V is TRBV3-1 (or the pseudogene TRBV3-2) and J is TRBJ1-1; D not resolved. The V and J ends lost 1 base and 4 bases respectively, with 10 bases between them. Looked up from germline, CDR1 is LGHDT and CDR2 is YNNKEL (reference sequence). The CDR3 spans 14 residues.

This sequence joins TRBV9 and TRBJ2-1; D is undetermined. Germline V lookup: CDR1 SGDLS, CDR2 YYNGEE. The CDR3 length is 15 residues. V lost 1 base to trimming and J lost 12 bases, with 20 bases between them. CDR3 amino acids: CASSVRDGPRPLQFF. CDR3 DNA: TGTGCCAGCAGCGTAAGAGATGGGCCCCGCCCATTGCAGTTCTTC.

This sequence joins TRBV28 and TRBJ1-2; possibly TRBD1 for D (5 bases). The V and J ends lost 6 bases and 5 bases respectively, with 22 bases between them. Germline V gives CDR1 MDHEN, CDR2 SYDVKM. The CDR3 is made up of 16 amino acids. CDR3 sequence: CASSSLFRARLYGYTF. The CDR3 nucleotides are TGTGCCAGCAGCTCGCTCTTCAGGGCCCGGCTTTATGGCTACACCTTC.

J is TRBJ2-7 and V is TRBV18; no reliable D call. There are 13 residues in the CDR3. V lost 4 bases and J lost 6, with 13 bases in between. Germline lookup yields CDR1 KGHSH and CDR2 LQKENI. The CDR3 loop is CASSLAIDREQYF. The CDR3 DNA reads as TGTGCCAGCTCACTGGCAATCGACCGCGAGCAGTACTTC.

The V and J genes are TRBV4-3 and TRBJ1-5; tentatively, D is TRBD1 (5 bases). Germline CDR1 is LGHNA and CDR2 is YSLEER. Trimming took off 0 bases at V and 0 bases at J, with 21 bases between the two ends. This CDR3 is built from 20 residues. CDR3 nucleotides: TGCGCCAGCAGCCAAGACCTTCGGGGCCCCCGGAGAAATAGCAATCAGCCCCAGCATTTT. The encoded protein is CASSQDLRGPRRNSNQPQHF.

The genes are TRBV5-4 and TRBJ2-1; no clear D. The CDR3 totals 15 residues. V gave up 0 bases and J gave up 5 bases, with 12 bases separating them. Germline CDR1 and CDR2: SGHNT and YYREEE (reference sequence). CDR3: CASSLGPAGDNEQFF. The CDR3 coding sequence is TGTGCCAGCAGCTTGGGGCCCGCTGGGGACAATGAGCAGTTCTTC.

The chain employs TRBV10-2 and TRBJ1-6, with a tentative D call TRBD1 (5 bases). The V gene lost 8 bases and the J gene lost 9 bases, with 17 bases spanning the gap. This CDR3 is built from 14 residues. CDR1 and CDR2 (germline): WSHSY, SAAADI. The CDR3 DNA reads as TGCGCCAGCCTTGATGTCCTTGGGGGTTCACCCCTCCACTTT. Translated: CASLDVLGGSPLHF.

The chain couples TRBV11-2 to TRBJ2-3; TRBD2 matches at 7 bases. Trimming removed 4 bases from V and 1 base from J; junction bases left unmatched: 8. In germline, CDR1 is SGHAT, CDR2 FQNNGV. The length of the CDR3 is 16 residues. The CDR3 sequence is CASSSPQAGGTDTQYF. For the CDR3, the DNA is TGTGCCAGCAGCTCCCCCCAGGCGGGGGGCACAGATACGCAGTATTTT. Using reference TRBV11-2 and TRBJ2-3 for the parts outside the CDR3, the full variable domain is EAGVAQSPRYKIIEKRQSVAFWCNPISGHATLYWYQQILGQGPKLLIQFQNNGVVDDSQLPKDRFSAERLKGVDSTLKIQPAKLEDSAVYLCASSSPQAGGTDTQYFGPGTRLTVL.

CDR3 in DNA: TGTGCCAGCAGAGAGACAGGGACTCAGCCCCAGCATTTT. Amino acid sequence: CASRETGTQPQHF. The chain combines TRBV28 with TRBJ1-5; TRBD1 matches at 7 bases. CDR3 length equals 13 residues. The trim removed 6 bases at V and 6 bases at J, leaving 5 bases unmatched. Germline V gives CDR1 MDHEN, CDR2 SYDVKM.

The rearrangement links TRBV27 to TRBJ2-7, with a tentative D call TRBD2 (5 bases). The V end was cut by 2 bases, the J end by 5 bases, with 16 bases between. This CDR3 has 15 residues. Germline V gene sequence: CDR1 MNHEY, CDR2 SMNVEV (reference sequence). CDR3 residues: CASSLNGLAGHEQYF. The CDR3 nucleotides read TGTGCCAGCAGTTTAAACGGGCTAGCAGGCCACGAGCAGTACTTC.

The J gene is TRBJ2-7, the V gene TRBV28; maybe TRBD1 (6 bases). The CDR3 consists of 16 residues. The germline V gene encodes CDR1 MDHEN and CDR2 SYDVKM. Trimming shortened V by 6 bases and J by 6 bases, and 24 bases separated the two germline ends. CDR3 amino acids: CASSPLQGRGAAEQYF. CDR3 sequence (DNA): TGTGCCAGCAGCCCCCTACAGGGACGCGGTGCAGCCGAGCAGTACTTC.